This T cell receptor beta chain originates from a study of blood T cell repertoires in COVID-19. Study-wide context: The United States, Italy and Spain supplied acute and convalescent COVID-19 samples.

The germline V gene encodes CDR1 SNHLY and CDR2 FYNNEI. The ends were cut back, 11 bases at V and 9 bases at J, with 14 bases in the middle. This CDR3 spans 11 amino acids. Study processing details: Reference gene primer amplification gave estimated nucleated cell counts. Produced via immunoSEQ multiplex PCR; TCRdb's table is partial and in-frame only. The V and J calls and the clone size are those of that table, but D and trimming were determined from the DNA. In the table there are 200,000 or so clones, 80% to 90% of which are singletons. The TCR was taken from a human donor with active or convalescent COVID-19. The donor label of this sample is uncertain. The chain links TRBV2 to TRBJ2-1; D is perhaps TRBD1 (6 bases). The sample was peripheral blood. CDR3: CAAAQGTEQFF. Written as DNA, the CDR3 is TGTGCCGCGGCACAGGGTACTGAGCAGTTCTTC.